One and the same sample provided the 2 T cell receptor beta chains below, sequenced in a study of early T cells in non-severe SARS-CoV-2 infection. MiXCR was run by TCRdb on the 5' RACE reads, yielding one entry per CDR3 protein. The table includes tens of thousands of distinct CDR3 sequences, 16% detected once. Sequenced here: whole blood, sampled at baseline. Source of these receptors: an adult who was a healthcare worker with PCR-confirmed SARS-CoV-2 infection or an uninfected control (not recorded which).

The sample holds a few counts of this clonotype. This sequence joins TRBV3-1 and TRBJ1-4, with no clear D. Trimming took 0 bases from V and 8 from J, leaving 4 bases between them. The CDR3 loop spans 12 amino acids. The germline CDR1 and CDR2 sequences are LGHDT and YNNKEL (reference sequence). CDR3 in amino acids: CASSQDREKLFF. The CDR3 bases are TGTGCCAGCAGCCAAGATAGGGAAAAACTGTTTTTT. Filled out from reference TRBV3-1 and TRBJ1-4, the complete variable domain reads DTAVSQTPKYLVTQMGNDKSIKCEQNLGHDTMYWYKQDSKKFLKIMFSYNNKELIINETVPNRFSPKSPDKAHLNLHINSLELGDSAVYFCASSQDREKLFFGSGTQLSVL.

The chain uses TRBV20-1 and TRBJ2-3, with 8 positions matching TRBD1. This CDR3 region has 14 residues. CDR1 is DFQATT, CDR2 SNEGSKA, per germline (reference sequence). V trimming: 6 bases; J trimming: 5 bases; junction bases outside the gene matches: 10. Written as DNA, the CDR3 is TGCAGTGCCCTCTCCCGACAGGGGAGAGATACGCAGTATTTT. This gives the protein CSALSRQGRDTQYF.